A selection of T cell receptor beta chains follows, all from one sample in a study of blood T cells in healthy people across ages. TCRdb itself ran the 5' RACE reads through MiXCR, one entry per CDR3 protein. The sample has around 870,000 distinct CDR3 sequences; 29% are singletons. The specimen was blood. Every receptor here comes from a woman of 80 years or more in good health. CDR3s include the opening cysteine and the closing phenylalanine or tryptophan. The order of the fields is J gene, clone size, V gene, D gene, CDR3 protein, CDR3 DNA. D genes are given only for firm matches. Some rows mark clone size as missing; the rest say once, few, many or name a class of expanded clone.

TRBJ2-1,.,TRBV10-1,TRBD1,CASSESAGGWSYNEQFF,TGCGCCAGCAGTGAGTCGGCAGGGGGCTGGTCCTACAATGAGCAGTTCTTC
TRBJ2-5,.,TRBV5-1,.,CASTPMAYQETQYF,TGCGCCAGCACCCCCATGGCATACCAAGAGACCCAGTACTTC
TRBJ2-6,.,TRBV29-1,.,CSVGQGTGANVRTF,.
TRBJ2-7,.,TRBV5-1,.,CASSFVGPTYEQYF,TGCGCCAGCAGCTTCGTGGGACCTACCTACGAGCAGTACTTC
TRBJ2-7,many,TRBV6-1,TRBD1,CASRGQGVLHEQYF,TGTGCCAGCAGGGGACAGGGGGTTTTACACGAGCAGTACTTC
TRBJ2-2,few,TRBV9,.,CASSVGGLNLGGELFF,TGTGCCAGCAGCGTAGGGGGGCTCAACTTGGGCGGGGAGCTGTTTTTT
TRBJ1-5,.,TRBV12-3/TRBV12-4,.,CATQRTTNQPQHF,TGTGCCACACAGAGGACGACGAATCAGCCCCAGCATTTT
TRBJ2-5,.,TRBV20-1,TRBD2,CSARGGGWGVGETQYF,TGCAGTGCTAGAGGGGGGGGGTGGGGAGTCGGCGAGACCCAGTACTTC
TRBJ2-3,many,TRBV7-2,.,CASSPRGQKTNTQYF,TGTGCCAGCAGCCCCCGGGGACAAAAGACAAATACGCAGTATTTT
TRBJ1-4,.,TRBV20-1,.,CSLKDSSNEKLFF,TGCAGTCTGAAGGACAGCTCAAATGAAAAACTGTTTTTT
TRBJ2-7,many,TRBV5-5,.,CASSETPSYEQYF,TGTGCCAGCAGCGAAACACCCTCCTACGAGCAGTACTTC
TRBJ2-1,.,TRBV9,.,CASSVGLGTYNEQFF,TGTGCCAGCAGCGTAGGACTAGGAACCTACAATGAGCAGTTCTTC
TRBJ1-2,many,TRBV29-1,.,CSVEGQDRGYTF,TGCAGCGTTGAGGGGCAAGACAGGGGCTACACCTTC
TRBJ2-1,.,TRBV6-6,.,CASSYPLGNTYSKQFF,TGTGCCAGCAGTTACCCTCTGGGCAACACCTACAGTAAGCAGTTCTTC
TRBJ2-7,few,TRBV6-6,TRBD2,CASRGGYNGQYF,TGTGCCAGCCGCGGGGGATACAATGGGCAGTACTTC
TRBJ2-3,.,TRBV20-1,.,CSASQVQGRTDTQYF,TGCAGTGCTAGCCAGGTTCAGGGCCGGACAGATACGCAGTATTTT
TRBJ2-1,.,TRBV28,.,CASSASGTPYNEQFF,TGTGCCAGCAGTGCATCAGGGACACCGTACAATGAGCAGTTCTTC
TRBJ2-7,once,TRBV11-2,.,CASSQYSASYEQYF,TGTGCCAGCAGTCAATACAGCGCCTCCTACGAGCAGTACTTC
TRBJ1-2,.,TRBV24-1,.,CATPNPTGFFYGYTF,TGTGCCACCCCTAACCCAACAGGGTTCTTCTATGGCTACACCTTC
TRBJ1-5,few,TRBV6-6,TRBD1,CASRDREGWNQPQHF,TGTGCCAGCAGGGACAGGGAGGGTTGGAATCAGCCCCAGCATTTT
TRBJ2-7,few,TRBV21-1,.,CASTRRSQETYNEQYF,TGTGCCAGCACAAGGAGGAGTCAAGAAACGTACAATGAGCAGTACTTC
TRBJ2-7,.,TRBV28,.,CASSPAGGPGREQYF,TGTGCCAGCAGTCCAGCAGGGGGGCCCGGGAGGGAGCAGTACTTC
TRBJ1-4,many,TRBV7-9,.,CASSPLGGDAEKLFF,TGTGCCAGCAGCCCGCTTGGAGGAGACGCTGAAAAACTGTTTTTT
TRBJ2-7,.,TRBV6-2/TRBV6-3,.,CASSWYGYEQYF,TGTGCCAGCAGTTGGTACGGATACGAGCAGTACTTC
TRBJ2-5,.,TRBV27,TRBD2,CASSPRYASGGAAGTQYF,TGTGCCAGCAGTCCCCGGTATGCGAGCGGGGGGGCCGCAGGGACCCAGTACTTC
TRBJ2-5,.,TRBV11-3,.,CASSPMQKIQETQYF,TGTGCCAGCAGCCCCATGCAGAAAATTCAAGAGACCCAGTACTTC
TRBJ2-3,.,TRBV19,.,CASSPGDLGLDTQYF,TGTGCCAGTAGTCCGGGGGACTTGGGGTTGGATACGCAGTATTTT
TRBJ1-2,many,TRBV11-3,.,CASSPSRGSRYGYTF,TGTGCCAGCAGCCCATCCAGGGGATCCCGCTATGGCTACACCTTC
TRBJ2-2,few,TRBV9,.,CASSVELSANTGELFF,TGTGCCAGCAGCGTAGAACTGAGCGCGAACACCGGGGAGCTGTTTTTT
TRBJ2-7,once,TRBV4-1,.,CASSRPSSYEQYF,TGCGCCAGCAGCCGACCGAGCTCCTACGAGCAGTACTTC
TRBJ2-1,many,TRBV7-2,.,CASSLWGGRTNEQFF,TGTGCCAGCAGCTTATGGGGGGGCCGTACAAATGAGCAGTTCTTC
TRBJ2-1,many,TRBV20-1,.,CSASDHEQFF,TGCAGTGCTAGTGATCATGAGCAGTTCTTC
TRBJ2-4,few,TRBV6-2/TRBV6-3,.,CASSYSSGKNIQYF,TGTGCCAGCAGTTACTCGTCAGGGAAAAACATTCAGTACTTC
TRBJ2-6,few,TRBV18,.,CASSPQGISSGANVLTF,TGTGCCAGCTCACCACAGGGGATCAGCTCTGGGGCCAACGTCCTGACTTTC
TRBJ2-5,few,TRBV5-4,TRBD2,CASSLPTGGPETQYF,TGTGCCAGCAGCTTGCCGACGGGGGGGCCAGAGACCCAGTACTTC
TRBJ2-3,.,TRBV30,TRBD2,CAWRLAGGVDTQYF,TGTGCCTGGAGACTAGCGGGGGGGGTAGATACGCAGTATTTT
TRBJ2-4,many,TRBV20-1,.,CSARWGGRENIQYF,TGCAGTGCTAGATGGGGGGGGCGGGAGAACATTCAGTACTTC
TRBJ1-1,few,TRBV12-3/TRBV12-4,.,CASSSKDGEAFF,TGTGCCAGCAGTTCCAAGGACGGTGAAGCTTTCTTT
TRBJ1-2,many,TRBV7-2,.,CASSSQGNYGYTF,TGTGCCAGCAGCTCTCAGGGCAACTATGGCTACACCTTC
TRBJ2-1,many,TRBV9,TRBD2,CASSARTSSYNEQFF,TGTGCCAGCAGCGCCAGGACTAGCTCCTACAATGAGCAGTTCTTC
TRBJ1-1,many,TRBV7-2,.,CASSFRYTEAFF,TGTGCCAGCAGCTTTAGATACACTGAAGCTTTCTTT
TRBJ1-4,.,TRBV12-3/TRBV12-4,TRBD1,CASSPRTGTRAEKRFF,TGTGCCAGCAGTCCGCGGACAGGGACGCGCGCTGAAAAACGGTTTTTT
TRBJ2-2,.,TRBV3-1,.,CASSQGWGELFF,TGTGCCAGCAGCCAAGGGTGGGGGGAGCTGTTTTTT
TRBJ2-5,many,TRBV5-1,TRBD1,CASSPHRGGQETQYF,TGCGCCAGCAGCCCTCACAGGGGCGGTCAAGAGACCCAGTACTTC
TRBJ1-4,many,TRBV20-1,.,CSATSRNEKLFF,TGCAGTGCCACTAGCCGTAATGAAAAACTGTTTTTT
TRBJ1-5,few,TRBV21-1,.,CASSKALPGESNQPQHF,TGTGCCAGCAGCAAAGCGCTTCCAGGGGAGAGCAATCAGCCCCAGCATTTT
TRBJ2-2,.,TRBV6-5,.,CASSLQTGMNTGELFF,TGTGCCAGCAGCTTGCAGACAGGCATGAACACCGGGGAGCTGTTTTTT
TRBJ2-3,few,TRBV2,.,CASTRRGRKDSKGTDTQYF,TGTGCCAGCACCCGAAGAGGGCGAAAGGACTCGAAGGGGACAGATACGCAGTATTTT
TRBJ1-1,once,TRBV5-1,.,CAGSADGQNTEAFF,TGCGCCGGCAGCGCGGACGGACAGAACACTGAAGCTTTCTTT
TRBJ2-2,.,TRBV5-6,.,CASSLSGQRTGELFF,TGTGCCAGCAGCTTGAGCGGACAGCGCACTGGGGAGCTGTTTTTT
TRBJ1-6,many,TRBV10-3,.,CALRPLPGSPLHF,TGTGCCCTCCGACCTCTCCCGGGTTCACCCCTCCACTTT
TRBJ1-1,.,TRBV7-9,.,CASSNSDRNTEAFF,TGTGCCAGCAGTAACAGTGATAGGAACACTGAAGCTTTCTTT